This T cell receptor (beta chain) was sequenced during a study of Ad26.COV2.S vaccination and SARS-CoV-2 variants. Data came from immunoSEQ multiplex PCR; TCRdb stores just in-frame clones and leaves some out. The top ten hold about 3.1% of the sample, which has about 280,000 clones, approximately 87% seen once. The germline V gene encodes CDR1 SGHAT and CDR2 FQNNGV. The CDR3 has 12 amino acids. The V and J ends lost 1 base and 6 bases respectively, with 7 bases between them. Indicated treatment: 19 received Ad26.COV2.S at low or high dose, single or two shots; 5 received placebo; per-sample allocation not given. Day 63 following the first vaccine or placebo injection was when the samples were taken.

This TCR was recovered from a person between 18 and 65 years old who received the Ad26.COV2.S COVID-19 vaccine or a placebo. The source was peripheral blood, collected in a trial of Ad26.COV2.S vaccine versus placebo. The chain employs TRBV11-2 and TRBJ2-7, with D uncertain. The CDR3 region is CASSLGDVEQYF. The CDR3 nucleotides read TGTGCCAGCAGCTTAGGAGACGTCGAGCAGTACTTC.